This TCR beta chain was captured in a study of CD8 T cells in Susac syndrome (dated by TCRdb to about 2019). Some background on the complete study: Of the Susac syndrome patients who were sequenced, fewer than ten were in clinical remission while roughly six had clinically active disease. Susac syndrome patients were therapy-naive, on corticosteroids (some also receiving IVIg), or on IVIg alone at blood withdrawal. Whether CD8+ T cell activation and differentiation in Susac syndrome was antigen driven was tested using repertoire sequencing. Clonality of the CD8+ T cell repertoire was compared between more than 10 healthy donors, approximately 14 Susac syndrome patients and 15 multiple sclerosis patients. Overall study outcomes, separate from this receptor: Approximately 15 Susac-specific public clones were identified in the total CD8+ repertoire, and several Susac-specific public clones were identified in the CD8+ TEMRA repertoire. The number of individuals in the TCR sequencing and HLA analysis was recognized as being relatively small. CD8+ repertoires in Susac syndrome showed clonal expansion, which was highest in CD8+ TEMRA cells and was greater in clinically active patients than in remitting patients.

Including cysteine and phenylalanine, the CDR3 has 13 amino acids. The sequence is cut down to CDR3 DNA, 39 bases in frame from base 1. A distance of 6 bases separates the germline ends of V and J, which lose 3 bases and 6 bases respectively. RNA was extracted using the RNeasy kit, and about 0.45 to 1 ug of the RNA was reverse transcribed with random hexamers. The immunoSEQ multiplex PCR assay, covering 54 Vbeta and 13 Jbeta segments, was used to amplify TCR beta CDR3 regions. PCR amplification bias was corrected by using a synthetic template baseline for primer optimization and computational correction. The original methods were these. Reads were annotated to V, D and J genes per IMGT and analyzed with immunoSEQ Analyzer, keeping only productive sequences. Clonality was computed as one minus Shannon entropy normalized by log2 of the number of productive unique sequences. For each patient and control, public and private clones were evaluated within the 100 most prevalent clones. Clones were defined as Susac-specific when absent from the healthy and MS cohorts, from approximately 1,100 published viral clones and from other ImmuneACCESS disease sequences. TCRdb reanalyzed the raw reads on its own, using fastp at Q25 for trimming and MiXCR for clone calling, and kept in-frame beta chains. Rows are unified per CDR3 protein, each entry keeping the most common DNA and genes. The V and J calls shown here were made by TCRdb, not taken from the authors' results. The sample table contains 100,000 to 150,000 distinct CDR3 sequences; only one count was recorded for more than 90% of them. 0.2% to 0.25% of the sample belongs to the ten largest clones.

Comments on this clonotype: Its binding antigen is unknown. One base away there is no much larger clone; base qualities are not given.

High-throughput TCR beta sequencing profiled peripheral blood CD8+ and CD4+ T cells from healthy donors, Susac syndrome patients and multiple sclerosis patients. Recently defined diagnostic criteria for definite or probable disease were met by the Susac syndrome patients. Bulk CD8+ and CD4+ T cells were purified by magnetic negative isolation, while CD8+ TEMRA cells were enriched using FACS. Blood was collected in EDTA tubes and processed within 24 hours, with PBMCs isolated through density gradient centrifugation. PBMCs destined for TCR sequencing were cryopreserved in liquid nitrogen and later thawed in a 37 °C water bath. The sorted or isolated CD4+, CD8+ and CD8+ TEMRA cells had a purity of 90% or higher.

The sequenced sample was CD8+ T cells from PBMCs. Rearrangement joined TRBV12-3 or TRBV12-4 to TRBJ1-6, with no confident D gene call. The sequence came from a human donor with Susac syndrome. The CDR3 region reads CASSFGGNSPLHF. The bases are TGTGCCAGCAGTTTTGGTGGTAATTCACCCCTCCACTTT.